Below, 4 T cell receptor beta chains from the same sample are listed, as sequenced in a study of T cells in Graves' hyperthyroidism and ophthalmopathy. Regions amplified from RNA transcripts were the TCR beta CDR3 regions. The primer set for the first-round RT-PCR of the TCR CDR3 was HTBI. In TCRdb, the multiplex PCR reads were re-called with MiXCR into one record per CDR3 protein. The sample shows more than 500,000 distinct CDR3 sequences, 15% to 20% of them seen only once. The specimen sequenced was blood. The receptors were sampled from a woman in her thirties with Graves' ophthalmopathy.

The genes are TRBV4-3 and TRBJ2-4; D perhaps matches TRBD1 (6 bases). Germline V gene lookup returns CDR1 LGHNA and CDR2 YSLEER. Trimming shortened V by 0 bases and J by 0 bases, and 12 bases separated the two germline ends. CDR3 length equals 17 residues. The CDR3 region is CASSQDRTELAKNIQYF. CDR3 coding DNA: TGCGCCAGCAGCCAAGATAGGACAGAACTAGCCAAAAACATTCAGTACTTC.

This clonotype was observed at least ten times. This sequence joins TRBV20-1 and TRBJ2-7; 8 bases map to TRBD1. V trimming: 6 bases; J trimming: 7 bases; junction bases outside the gene matches: 8. The CDR3 length is 12 residues. Looked up from germline, CDR1 is DFQATT and CDR2 is SNEGSKA (reference sequence). CDR3 nucleotide sequence: TGCAGTGCCCGGACAGGGCCTAGGGAGCAGTACTTC. Protein sequence: CSARTGPREQYF.

This clonotype was seen repeatedly, ten times or more. The chain carries TRBV12-3 or TRBV12-4 and TRBJ1-1, with TRBD1 as a possible D gene (5 bases). The CDR3 runs 14 residues. The ends were cut back, 4 bases at V and 4 bases at J, with 13 bases in the middle. DNA of the CDR3: TGTGCCAGCAGTTCCAATATGGGGCCCACTGAAGCTTTCTTT. Protein: CASSSNMGPTEAFF.

This clonotype has just a few counts. The chain links TRBV4-3 to TRBJ2-1, with 7 bases aligning to TRBD2. With 5 bases clipped from V and 1 base from J, the junction kept 11 bases outside the gene matches. The CDR3 has 17 residues. The germline gives CDR1 LGHNA, CDR2 YSLEER. CDR3 sequence: CASSAQSSGYSYNEQFF. CDR3 bases: TGCGCCAGCAGCGCCCAGTCTAGCGGCTATTCCTACAATGAGCAGTTCTTC.